This TCR beta chain originates from a study of CD8 T cells in ankylosing spondylitis. Findings of the study overall: Ankylosing spondylitis blood appeared to be characterized by a TCR beta motif of eight or nine highly homologous variants.

This clonotype was counted ten times or more. The antigen is undetermined. TCRdb itself ran the 5' RACE reads through MiXCR, one entry per CDR3 protein. This table has 470,000 or so distinct CDR3 sequences, roughly 27% appearing once. CDR3 length equals 14 residues. The ends were cut back, 5 bases at V and 1 base at J, with 11 bases in the middle. The J gene is TRBJ1-1, the V gene TRBV12-3 or TRBV12-4; D not certain. The sequenced material came from blood, either unsorted or a sorted T cell fraction (not recorded which). This sequence was found in a male donor with ankylosing spondylitis. The CDR3: CASSPRRGNTEAFF. Written as DNA, the CDR3 is TGTGCCAGCAGTCCCCGGAGAGGGAACACTGAAGCTTTCTTT.